Sequencing of this T cell receptor (beta chain) was carried out in a study of OX40 agonist ivuxolimab in advanced cancers. Regarding the research as a whole: Ivuxolimab, which targeted the costimulatory receptor OX40 (CD134), was an agonistic, fully human IgG2 monoclonal antibody. Intravenous ivuxolimab was administered to patients every 2 weeks at six dose levels: 0.01, 0.1, 0.3, 1.5, 3 and 10 mg/kg. Among the 52 dose-escalation patients, about 20 had hepatocellular carcinoma, 15 or so melanoma, 9 renal cell carcinoma and 9 head and neck cancer. A male proportion of around 81% and a mean age of about 60 years, ranging from roughly 23 to 90, were recorded for the dose-escalation cohort. Patients were allowed to have had prior anti-PD-1, anti-PD-L1 or anti-CTLA-4 therapy, and 30% to 40% of the dose-escalation patients had been treated with checkpoint inhibitors. Partial responses were achieved by three dose-escalation patients, of whom one had hepatocellular carcinoma and two had cutaneous melanoma. Peripheral TCRbeta sequencing was intended to test whether TCR sequence diversity was altered and clonal T-cell expansion was caused by ivuxolimab. The paper reports the monotherapy dose-escalation portion (N ≈ 50 patients) of the phase I ivuxolimab trial. The paper's findings and limits, for the study overall: After ivuxolimab, more expanded clones were found on average in CD8+ T cells than in CD4+ T cells. The antigen specificity of the clonally expanded peripheral T cells was not determined. Low levels of normalized T-cell clonal expansion were also seen in some patients who did not respond. In the 0.1-3.0 mg/kg groups, partial responders had among the lowest normalized peripheral clonal expansion, particularly in CD8+ T cells. At doses of 0.1 to 3.0 mg/kg, clonal expansion of both CD4+ and CD8+ T cells in blood was seen between baseline and week 6.

Patients with autoimmune disease history or receiving systemic immunosuppression were excluded from the trial. In every dose cohort, peripheral blood was drawn for TCR sequencing at baseline, cycle 4 day 1, and cycle 7 day 1. The samples were drawn from a first-in-human, open-label, multicenter phase I dose-escalation trial of ivuxolimab. Adults with locally advanced or metastatic head and neck squamous cell, hepatocellular, melanoma or renal cell carcinoma were enrolled in the trial. Before TCR sequencing, CD4+ T cells and CD8+ T cells were sorted from peripheral blood as separate populations. V is cut back by 5 bases and J by 8 bases, with 10 bases in the junction unmatched. From cysteine to phenylalanine, the CDR3 is 16 amino acids long. Kept here is only the CDR3 DNA, which spans 48 bases and is read in frame from base 1. The germline V gene encodes CDR1 SGHTA and CDR2 FQGTGA. Note on this clone: The target of this receptor is not known. Base-call qualities are not available, and no considerably larger clone is one nucleotide away.

Genomic DNA was isolated from the sorted cells so that the TCRbeta CDR3 region could be sequenced. The immunoSEQ Assay was used for sequencing of TCRbeta CDR3 regions. Drawn from immuneACCESS, this table holds only the in-frame rearrangements with V and J called that TCRdb kept. Clones are partly lost; checked studies trace under half to an unresolved V gene and leave the rest unexplained. This sample lists under 65,000 clones; around 89% were detected once. The top ten hold 9% to 15% of the sample. The TCR sequence derives from an adult with an advanced solid tumor such as melanoma, head and neck, liver or kidney cancer. The chain couples TRBV7-3 to TRBJ2-1, with TRBD1 matching 12 junction bases. The source was CD4+ or CD8+ T cells sorted from blood, collected in a trial of the OX40 agonist ivuxolimab. The DNA sequence is TGTGCCAGCAGCACCGATCCGGGACAGGGGGCCCATGAGCAGTTCTTC. This sequence encodes CASSTDPGQGAHEQFF.